This note documents a single T cell receptor (beta chain) sequence. The repertoire was sequenced with immunoSEQ multiplex PCR; TCRdb's copy has only in-frame clones and lacks some. The sample includes about 360,000 clones, 75% to 90% of them seen just once. Germline loops: CDR1 MGHDK, CDR2 SYGVNS. The junction had 6 bases not matched to a gene; V was cut back by 9 bases and J by 4 bases. This CDR3 has 13 amino acids. This sample is part of a study of cytomegalovirus exposure and HLA in healthy donors. The receptor was derived from a woman aged 18-30 years in good health and CMV-seronegative. This rearrangement joins TRBV25-1 to TRBJ2-5, with 9 nucleotides matching TRBD1. Sequencing was performed on PBMCs. DNA for the CDR3: TGTGCCAGTGCCGGGACAGGGATAGAGACCCAGTACTTC. The encoded protein is CASAGTGIETQYF.